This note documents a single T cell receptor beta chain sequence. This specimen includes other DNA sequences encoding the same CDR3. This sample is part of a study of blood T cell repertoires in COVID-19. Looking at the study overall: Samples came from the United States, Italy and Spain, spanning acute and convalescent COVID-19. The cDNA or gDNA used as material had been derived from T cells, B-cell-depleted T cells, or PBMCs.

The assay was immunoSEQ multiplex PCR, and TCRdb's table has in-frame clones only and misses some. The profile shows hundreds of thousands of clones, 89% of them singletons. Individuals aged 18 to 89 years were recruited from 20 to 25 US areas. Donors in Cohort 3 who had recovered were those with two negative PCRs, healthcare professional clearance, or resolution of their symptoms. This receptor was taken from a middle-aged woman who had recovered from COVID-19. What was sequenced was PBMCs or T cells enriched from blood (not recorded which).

The CDR3 region is CASSLGGSNEQFF. The CDR3 DNA reads TGTGCCAGCAGCTTAGGAGGTAGCAATGAGCAGTTCTTC. The chain employs TRBV7-3 and TRBJ2-1, with D tentatively TRBD2 (5 bases). Germline V gene sequence: CDR1 SGHTA, CDR2 FQGTGA. Trimming removed 2 bases from V and 6 bases from J, with 8 bases in between. The CDR3 is 13 amino acids.